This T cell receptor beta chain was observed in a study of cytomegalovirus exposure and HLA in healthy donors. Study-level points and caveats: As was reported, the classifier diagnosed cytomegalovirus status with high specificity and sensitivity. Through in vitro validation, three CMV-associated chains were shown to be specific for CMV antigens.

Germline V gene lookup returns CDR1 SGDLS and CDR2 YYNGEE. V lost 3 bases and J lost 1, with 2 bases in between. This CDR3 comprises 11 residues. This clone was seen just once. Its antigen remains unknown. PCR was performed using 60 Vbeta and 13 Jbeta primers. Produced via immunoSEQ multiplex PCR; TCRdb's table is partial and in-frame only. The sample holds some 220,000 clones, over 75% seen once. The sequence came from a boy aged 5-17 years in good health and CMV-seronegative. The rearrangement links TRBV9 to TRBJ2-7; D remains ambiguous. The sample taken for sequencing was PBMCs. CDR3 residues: CASSASYEQYF. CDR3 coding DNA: TGTGCCAGCAGCGCATCCTACGAGCAGTACTTC.